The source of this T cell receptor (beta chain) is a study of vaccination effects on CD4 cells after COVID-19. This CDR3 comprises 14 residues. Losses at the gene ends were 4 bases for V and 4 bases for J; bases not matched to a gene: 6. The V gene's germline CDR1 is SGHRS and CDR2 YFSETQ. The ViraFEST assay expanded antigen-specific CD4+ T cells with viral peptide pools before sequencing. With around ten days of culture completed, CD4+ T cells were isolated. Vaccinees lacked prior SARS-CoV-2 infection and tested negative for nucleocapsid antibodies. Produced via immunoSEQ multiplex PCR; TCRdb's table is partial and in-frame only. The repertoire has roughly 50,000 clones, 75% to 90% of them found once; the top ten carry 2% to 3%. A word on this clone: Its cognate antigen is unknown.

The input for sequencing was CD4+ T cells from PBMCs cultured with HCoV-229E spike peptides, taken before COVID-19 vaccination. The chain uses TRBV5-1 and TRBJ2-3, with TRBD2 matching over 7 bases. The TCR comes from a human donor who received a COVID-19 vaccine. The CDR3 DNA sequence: TGCGCCAGCAGCGCTACTAGCGTCCCAGATACGCAGTATTTT. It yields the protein CASSATSVPDTQYF.